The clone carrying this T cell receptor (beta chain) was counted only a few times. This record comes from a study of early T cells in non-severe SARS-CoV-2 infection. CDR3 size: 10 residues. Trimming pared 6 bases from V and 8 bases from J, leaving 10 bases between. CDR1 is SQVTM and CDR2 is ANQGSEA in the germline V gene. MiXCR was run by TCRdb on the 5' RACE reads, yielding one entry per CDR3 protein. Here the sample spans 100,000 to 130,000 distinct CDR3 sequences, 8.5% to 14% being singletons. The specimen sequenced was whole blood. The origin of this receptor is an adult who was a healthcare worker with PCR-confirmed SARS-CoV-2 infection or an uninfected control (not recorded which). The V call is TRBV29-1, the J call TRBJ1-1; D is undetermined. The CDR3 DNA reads TGCAGCGTAGTCGCGGGGGAAGCTTTCTTT. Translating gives CSVVAGEAFF.